These 8 T cell receptor beta chains share one sample of origin, sequenced in a study of CD8+CD57+ T cells in acquired aplastic anemia. For CDR3 and TCR beta VDJ profiling, genomic DNA was the template used. TCRdb reprocessed the reads with MiXCR, giving one entry per CDR3 protein. The sample lists 200,000 to 250,000 distinct CDR3 sequences, 50% to 70% occurring once. The authors sequenced patients whose flow cytometry had shown CD8+CD57+ cell expansion. The specimen sequenced was sorted CD4+, CD8+, or CD8+CD57+ T cells (not recorded which) from PBMCs. The origin of the receptors is a human donor with aplastic anemia.

The rearrangement links TRBV10-1 to TRBJ1-1; no firm D call. V dropped 0 bases and J dropped 3 bases, with 20 bases sitting between them. CDR1 WNHNN and CDR2 SYGVQD come from the germline V gene (reference sequence). The CDR3 runs to 18 residues. CDR3 DNA: TGCGCCAGCAGTGAGTCGGAGTCGGCTGGCAAATGGGACACTGAAGCTTTCTTT. Protein product: CASSESESAGKWDTEAFF.

The genes are TRBV7-3 and TRBJ1-1; TRBD1 matches 7 bases. Germline V CDR1 and CDR2: SGHTA, FQGTGA. Trimming cost V 1 base and J 7 bases; bases outside gene matches: 6. There are 14 residues in the CDR3. CDR3 nucleotide sequence: TGTGCCAGCAGCTTAATACAGGGGAACCTTGAAGCTTTCTTT. Encoded protein: CASSLIQGNLEAFF.

This clonotype was observed a handful of times. The gene calls are TRBV27 and TRBJ2-3; 7 nucleotides align to TRBD1. There are 15 residues in the CDR3. J gave up 1 base and V 5 bases, and 6 bases lay outside the gene matches. In germline, CDR1 is MNHEY, CDR2 SMNVEV (reference sequence). The CDR3 sequence is CASSETGTGTDTQYF. CDR3 sequence (DNA): TGTGCCAGCAGTGAGACCGGGACAGGCACAGATACGCAGTATTTT.

This CDR3 is CASSEDRGDTQYF. The CDR3 nucleotides are TGTGCCAGCAGTGAAGATCGGGGGGATACGCAGTATTTT. The V call is TRBV2, the J call TRBJ2-3; possibly TRBD2 for D (6 bases). CDR3 length equals 13 residues. The germline V gene encodes CDR1 SNHLY and CDR2 FYNNEI. V dropped 1 base and J dropped 6 bases, with 8 bases sitting between them. The entire variable domain, with the rest obtained from reference TRBV2 and TRBJ2-3, is as follows: EPEVTQTPSHQVTQMGQEVILRCVPISNHLYFYWYRQILGQKVEFLVSFYNNEISEKSEIFDDQFSVERPDGSNFTLKIRSTKLEDSAMYFCASSEDRGDTQYFGPGTRLTVL.

DNA for the CDR3: TGCGCCACAACGGGGGGGACAGGGGTACACGAGCAGTACTTC. This codes for CATTGGTGVHEQYF. The rearrangement links TRBV10-1 to TRBJ2-7, with TRBD1 matching over 10 bases. Germline lookup yields CDR1 WNHNN and CDR2 SYGVQD (reference sequence). The V and J ends lost 10 bases and 5 bases, in that order; junction bases with no gene match: 11. The CDR3 runs 14 residues.

V is TRBV7-9 and J is TRBJ2-1; 9 positions match TRBD2. This CDR3 region has 15 residues. J was trimmed by 3 bases and V by 2 bases; bases with no gene match: 2. Germline CDR1 SEHNR, CDR2 FQNEAQ (reference sequence). Written as DNA, the CDR3 is TGTGCCAGCAGCTTAAGCGGGGGGTTCTACAATGAGCAGTTCTTC. This gives the protein CASSLSGGFYNEQFF.

The V call is TRBV19, the J call TRBJ1-6; D is unclear. The V end lost 3 bases, the J end lost 13 bases, and 13 bases lay between the germline ends. This CDR3 has 13 amino acids. CDR1 and CDR2 (germline): LNHDA, SQIVND (reference sequence). CDR3 sequence: CASSILGNQPLHF. CDR3 DNA sequence: TGTGCCAGTAGTATTCTAGGCAATCAGCCCCTCCACTTT. The variable domain in full, with the rest retrieved from reference TRBV19 and TRBJ1-6, is DGGITQSPKYLFRKEGQNVTLSCEQNLNHDAMYWYRQDPGQGLRLIYYSQIVNDFQKGDIAEGYSVSREKKESFPLTVTSAQKNPTAFYLCASSILGNQPLHFGNGTRLTVT.

The rearrangement links TRBV7-9 to TRBJ2-7, with D hard to call. Germline assignment: CDR1 SEHNR and CDR2 FQNEAQ (reference sequence). V was clipped by 1 base and J by 2 bases, with 9 bases between them. The CDR3 sequence is 14 residues long. The DNA of the CDR3 is TGTGCCAGCAGCTTAGTCCCCCTACCCTACGAGCAGTACTTC. This gives the protein CASSLVPLPYEQYF. The full variable domain, its missing parts supplied by reference TRBV7-9 and TRBJ2-7, is DTGVSQNPRHKITKRGQNVTFRCDPISEHNRLYWYRQTLGQGPEFLTYFQNEAQLEKSRLLSDRFSAERPKGSFSTLEIQRTEQGDSAMYLCASSLVPLPYEQYFGPGTRLTVT.